The 15 T cell receptor beta chains below come from one sample, sequenced in a study of blood T cell repertoires in COVID-19. This table comes from immunoSEQ multiplex PCR, and its TCRdb copy is limited to in-frame clones, with some not included. The sample has 65,000 to 90,000 clones, about 80% seen once. Sequencing was carried out using peripheral blood. These receptors originate from a human donor in a cohort sampled during active COVID-19.

This chain links TRBV6-6 with TRBJ2-1; D possibly corresponds to TRBD1 (6 bases). This CDR3 comprises 16 residues. Germline V gene lookup returns CDR1 MNHNY and CDR2 SVGAGI (reference sequence). V was clipped by 0 bases and J by 9 bases, with 18 bases between them. The CDR3 sequence: CASSYSTSTGSLEQFF. The CDR3 coding sequence is TGTGCCAGCAGTTACTCGACTTCAACAGGGTCTCTTGAGCAGTTCTTC.

The V gene is TRBV9, the J gene TRBJ1-6; TRBD1 is a possible D gene (6 bases). Germline values: CDR1 SGDLS, CDR2 YYNGEE. Trimming took off 0 bases at V and 8 bases at J, with 9 bases between the two ends. The CDR3 has 14 amino acids. The CDR3 protein is CASSVGTGYSPLHF. The DNA for the CDR3 is TGTGCCAGCAGCGTAGGTACAGGGTATTCACCCCTCCACTTT.

This clone occurred once. The CDR3 DNA is TGTGCCAGCACACAAACGGGGGGCGGGAGCACAGATACGCAGTATTTT. Protein product: CASTQTGGGSTDTQYF. The genes are TRBV28 and TRBJ2-3, with a tentative D call TRBD2 (7 bases). The germline V gene has CDR1 MDHEN and CDR2 SYDVKM. The CDR3 spans 16 residues. The ends were cut back, 7 bases at V and 0 bases at J, with 17 bases in the middle.

The rearrangement joins TRBV7-2 to TRBJ1-6; maybe TRBD1 (5 bases). Germline V gives CDR1 SGHTA, CDR2 FQGNSA. The CDR3 contains 16 residues. V lost 5 bases, J lost 0 bases, and 11 bases lay in between. The CDR3 bases are TGTGCCAGCAGCCCTCGGGGGGTCTCCTATAATTCACCCCTCCACTTT. Its protein is CASSPRGVSYNSPLHF.

The chain has TRBV28 and TRBJ2-2, with a weak D call TRBD2 (5 bases). The CDR3 length is 17 residues. Trimming took 9 bases from V and 4 from J, leaving 24 bases between them. Germline CDR1 and CDR2: MDHEN and SYDVKM. CDR3 nucleotides: TGTGCCAGTCGTCGTATCGCCGGAGGTCTAATCACCGGGGAGCTGTTTTTT. It yields the protein CASRRIAGGLITGELFF.

This rearrangement joins TRBV6-2 or TRBV6-3 to TRBJ1-2, with a possible D match to TRBD1 (6 bases). Germline V gene data show CDR1 as MNHEY and CDR2 as SVGEGT. The CDR3 is 14 amino acids. V dropped 2 bases and J dropped 8 bases, with 15 bases sitting between them. The CDR3, as DNA: TGTGCCAGCAGTTACGCGGGCAGGGGCGGCGGCTACACCTTC. Its translation: CASSYAGRGGGYTF.

This rearrangement joins TRBV15 to TRBJ1-4; TRBD1 matches at 11 bases. Per germline, CDR1 LNHNV and CDR2 YYDKDF (reference sequence). V lost 2 bases, J lost 0 bases, and 5 bases stayed unmatched. The CDR3 runs 18 residues. DNA of the CDR3: TGTGCCACCAGCAGAAGACCGGGACAGGGGGCAACTAATGAAAAACTGTTTTTT. Its translation is CATSRRPGQGATNEKLFF.

This clone was counted between two and nine times. The chain carries TRBV19 and TRBJ1-5; D gene uncertain. V lost 10 bases and J 6 bases, leaving 16 bases between the germline ends. Germline CDR1 LNHDA, CDR2 SQIVND (reference sequence). The CDR3 length is 13 residues. For the CDR3, the DNA is TGTGCCACCGAACCTGGCGGGATTCAGCCCCAGCATTTT. Translated: CATEPGGIQPQHF.

There are a few counts of this clone. V usage is TRBV7-2 and J usage is TRBJ1-1; D is unresolved. V gave up 6 bases and J gave up 0 bases, with 11 bases separating them. The germline gives CDR1 SGHTA, CDR2 FQGNSA. The CDR3 has 14 amino acids. This CDR3 reads CASSGERLNTEAFF. The CDR3 DNA reads as TGTGCCAGCAGTGGAGAGAGATTGAACACTGAAGCTTTCTTT.

Remarks on this clone: No DNA is shown, since the ends of the CDR3 on it are uncertain; the CDR3 is the one TCRdb lists. The V call is TRBV28, the J call TRBJ1-6. Including both end residues, the CDR3 is 14 amino acids long. The germline CDR1 and CDR2 sequences are MDHEN and SYDVKM. CDR3 region: CASSTSAYNSPLHF.

This clone was recorded once. This sequence joins TRBV5-6 and TRBJ2-6; D is perhaps TRBD2 (6 bases). The V gene lost 5 bases and the J gene lost 4 bases, with 22 bases spanning the gap. The length of the CDR3 is 18 residues. Germline CDR1 SGHDT, CDR2 YYEEEE. In nucleotides, the CDR3 is TGTGCCAGCAGAGGTGCGGGGTTCGGTTATCCCGGGGCCAACGTCCTGACTTTC. It is translated as CASRGAGFGYPGANVLTF.

The CDR3 nucleotides read TGTGCCAGCAGCGTAACTCGGGGGGGCGGGAATGAGCAGTTCTTC. This encodes CASSVTRGGGNEQFF. The gene calls are TRBV9 and TRBJ2-1; 8 positions agree with TRBD2. There are 15 residues in the CDR3. Germline-derived CDR1 and CDR2 are SGDLS and YYNGEE. V dropped 1 base and J dropped 7; count of bases not matched to a gene: 7.

The chain joins TRBV18 to TRBJ1-1, with TRBD1 matching 7 bases. Germline CDR1 is KGHSH and CDR2 is LQKENI. CDR3 length: 15 amino acids. V shed 3 bases, J shed 6 bases, and the junction held 10 bases outside the gene matches. The CDR3 sequence is CASSPTDRARPEAFF. The CDR3 DNA is TGTGCCAGCTCACCGACCGACAGGGCCCGGCCTGAAGCTTTCTTT.

The rearrangement uses TRBV5-1 and TRBJ1-5; D unclear. Trimming took 0 bases from V and 1 from J, leaving 17 bases between them. The CDR3 is 18 amino acids. The germline gives CDR1 SGHRS, CDR2 YFSETQ. CDR3 sequence: CASSLAPGNGLSNQPQHF. In DNA form, the CDR3 reads TGCGCCAGCAGCTTGGCGCCAGGTAATGGGCTAAGCAATCAGCCCCAGCATTTT.

The genes are TRBV24-1 and TRBJ2-3; 7 nucleotides agree with TRBD2. The CDR3 is 15 residues long. Germline assignment: CDR1 KGHDR and CDR2 SFDVKD. With V trimmed by 0 bases and J by 6 bases, 5 bases remained unmatched. The chain's CDR3 is CATSDLQVSGDTQYF. In DNA form, the CDR3 reads TGTGCCACCAGTGATTTGCAGGTTAGCGGGGATACGCAGTATTTT.